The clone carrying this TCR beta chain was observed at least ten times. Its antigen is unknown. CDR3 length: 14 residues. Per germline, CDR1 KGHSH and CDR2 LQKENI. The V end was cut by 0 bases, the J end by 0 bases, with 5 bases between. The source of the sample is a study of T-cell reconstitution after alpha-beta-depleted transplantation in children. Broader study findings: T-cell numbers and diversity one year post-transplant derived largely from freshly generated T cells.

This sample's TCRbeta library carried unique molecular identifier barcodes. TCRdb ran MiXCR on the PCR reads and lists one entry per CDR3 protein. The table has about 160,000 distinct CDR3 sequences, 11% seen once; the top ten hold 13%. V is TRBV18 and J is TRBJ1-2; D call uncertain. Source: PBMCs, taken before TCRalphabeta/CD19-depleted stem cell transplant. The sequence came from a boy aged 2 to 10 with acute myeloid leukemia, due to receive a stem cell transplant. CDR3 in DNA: TGTGCCAGCTCACCACCGGTATCTAACTATGGCTACACCTTC. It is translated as CASSPPVSNYGYTF.